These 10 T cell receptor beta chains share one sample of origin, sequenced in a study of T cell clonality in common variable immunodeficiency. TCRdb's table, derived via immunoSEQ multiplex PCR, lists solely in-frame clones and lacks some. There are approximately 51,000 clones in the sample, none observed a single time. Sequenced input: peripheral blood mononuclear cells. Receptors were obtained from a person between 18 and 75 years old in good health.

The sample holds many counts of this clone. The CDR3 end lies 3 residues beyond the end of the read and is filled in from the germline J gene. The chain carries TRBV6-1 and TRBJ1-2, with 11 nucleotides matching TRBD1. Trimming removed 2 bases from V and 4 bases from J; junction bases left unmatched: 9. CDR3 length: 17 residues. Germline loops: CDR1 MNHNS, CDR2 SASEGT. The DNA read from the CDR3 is TGTGCCAGCAGTGAACACCGGACAGGGGGCTCGGTCTATGGC. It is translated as CASSEHRTGGSVYG. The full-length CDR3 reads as CASSEHRTGGSVYGYTF.

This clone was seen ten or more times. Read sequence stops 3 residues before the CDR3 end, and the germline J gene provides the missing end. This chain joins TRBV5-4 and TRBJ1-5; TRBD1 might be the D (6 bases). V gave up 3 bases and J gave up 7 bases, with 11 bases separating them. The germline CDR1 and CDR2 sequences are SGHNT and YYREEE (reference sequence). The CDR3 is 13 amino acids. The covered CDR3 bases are TGTGCCAGCAGCTGGGGGACAAACCAGCCC. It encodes CASSWGTNQP. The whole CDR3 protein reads CASSWGTNQPQHF.

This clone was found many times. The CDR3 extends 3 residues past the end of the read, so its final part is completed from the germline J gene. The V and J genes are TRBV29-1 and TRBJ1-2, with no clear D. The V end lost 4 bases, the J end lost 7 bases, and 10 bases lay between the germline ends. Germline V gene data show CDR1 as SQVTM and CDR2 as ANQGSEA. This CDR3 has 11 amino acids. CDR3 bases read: TGCAGCGTTGCGGGGTCAAGTGGC. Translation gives CSVAGSSG. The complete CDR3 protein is CSVAGSSGYTF. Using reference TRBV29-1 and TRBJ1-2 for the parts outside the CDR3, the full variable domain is SAVISQKPSRDICQRGTSLTIQCQVDSQVTMMFWYRQQPGQSLTLIATANQGSEATYESGFVIDKFPISRPNLTFSTLTVSNMSPEDSSIYLCSVAGSSGYTFGSGTRLTVV.

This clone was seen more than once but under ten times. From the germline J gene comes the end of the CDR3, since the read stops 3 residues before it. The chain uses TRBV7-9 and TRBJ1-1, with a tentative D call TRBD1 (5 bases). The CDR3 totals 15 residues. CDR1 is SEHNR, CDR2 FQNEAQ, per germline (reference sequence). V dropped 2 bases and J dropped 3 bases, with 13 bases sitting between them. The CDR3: CASSLSEGAHTEAFF. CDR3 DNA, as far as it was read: TGTGCCAGCAGCTTATCCGAAGGGGCTCACACTGAA.

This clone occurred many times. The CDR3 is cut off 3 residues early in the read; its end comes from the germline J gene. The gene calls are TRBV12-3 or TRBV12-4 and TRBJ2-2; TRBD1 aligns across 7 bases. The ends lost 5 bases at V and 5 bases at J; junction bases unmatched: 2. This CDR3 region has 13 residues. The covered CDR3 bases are TGTGCCAGCAGTGCGACAGGGACCGGGGAG. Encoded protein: CASSATGTGE. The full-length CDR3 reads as CASSATGTGELFF.

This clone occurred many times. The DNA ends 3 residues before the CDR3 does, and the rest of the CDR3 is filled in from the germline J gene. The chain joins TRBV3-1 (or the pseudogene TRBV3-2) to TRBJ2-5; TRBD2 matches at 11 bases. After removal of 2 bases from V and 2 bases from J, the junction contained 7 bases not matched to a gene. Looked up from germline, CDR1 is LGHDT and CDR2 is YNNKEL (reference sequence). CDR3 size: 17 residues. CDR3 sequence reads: CASSQILSGGGQETQYF. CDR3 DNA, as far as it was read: TGTGCCAGCAGCCAAATACTTAGCGGGGGGGGGCAAGAGACC.

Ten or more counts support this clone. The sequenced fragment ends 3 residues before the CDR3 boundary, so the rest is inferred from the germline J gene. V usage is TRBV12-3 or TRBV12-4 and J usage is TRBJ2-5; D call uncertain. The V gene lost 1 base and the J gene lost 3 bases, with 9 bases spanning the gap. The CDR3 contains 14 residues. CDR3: CASSLVPVEETQYF. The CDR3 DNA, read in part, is TGTGCCAGCAGTTTAGTTCCGGTGGAAGAGACC.

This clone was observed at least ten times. The sequenced part of the CDR3 DNA is TGTGCCAGCAGCGCCCAGGGTGCCCACGAG. Protein sequence: CASSAQGAHE. In full, the CDR3 is CASSAQGAHEQYF. V and J are TRBV5-6 and TRBJ2-7, with D maybe TRBD1 (5 bases). Read data end 3 residues before the CDR3 end; the end is taken from the germline J gene. The CDR3 loop spans 13 amino acids. Germline V gene sequence: CDR1 SGHDT, CDR2 YYEEEE. V lost 4 bases to trimming and J lost 5 bases, with 13 bases between them.

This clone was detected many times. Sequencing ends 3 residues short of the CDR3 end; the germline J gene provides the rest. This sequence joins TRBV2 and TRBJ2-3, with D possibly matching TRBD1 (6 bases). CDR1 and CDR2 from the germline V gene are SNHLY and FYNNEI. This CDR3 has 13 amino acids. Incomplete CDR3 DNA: TGTGCCAGTACCGGGACAAACCAAGAGACG. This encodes CASTGTNQET. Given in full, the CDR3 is CASTGTNQETQYF.

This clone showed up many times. CDR3 bases read: TGTGCCAGCAGTAGCGGCTCGAACACTGAA. Translated, it gives CASSSGSNTE. The entire CDR3 protein reads CASSSGSNTEAFF. The J gene is TRBJ1-1, the V gene TRBV2, with D unclear. Read data end 3 residues before the CDR3 end; the end is taken from the germline J gene. The CDR3 totals 13 residues. Trimming shortened V by 5 bases and J by 1 base, and 8 bases separated the two germline ends. Germline CDR1 is SNHLY and CDR2 is FYNNEI.